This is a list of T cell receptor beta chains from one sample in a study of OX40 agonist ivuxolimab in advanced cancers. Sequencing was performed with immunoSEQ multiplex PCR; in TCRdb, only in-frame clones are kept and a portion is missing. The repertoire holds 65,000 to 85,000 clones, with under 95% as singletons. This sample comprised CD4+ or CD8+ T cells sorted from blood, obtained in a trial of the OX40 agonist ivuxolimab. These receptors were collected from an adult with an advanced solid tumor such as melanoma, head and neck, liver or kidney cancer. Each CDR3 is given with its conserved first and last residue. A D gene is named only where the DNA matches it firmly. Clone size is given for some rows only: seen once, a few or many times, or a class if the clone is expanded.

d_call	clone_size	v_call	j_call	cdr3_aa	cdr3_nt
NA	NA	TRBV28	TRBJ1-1	CASSLFRGPGETEAFF	TGTGCCAGCAGTTTATTTAGGGGACCGGGGGAAACTGAAGCTTTCTTT
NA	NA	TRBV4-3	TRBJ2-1	CASSQDGGGYYNEQFF	TGCGCCAGCAGCCAAGACGGAGGGGGGTACTACAATGAGCAGTTCTTC
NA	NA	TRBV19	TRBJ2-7	CASSIRGASARPPAYEQYF	TGTGCCAGTAGTATAAGGGGGGCTAGCGCCAGACCTCCGGCCTACGAGCAGTACTTC
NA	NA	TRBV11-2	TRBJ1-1	CASSPQGSEAFF	TGTGCCAGCAGTCCCCAGGGTTCTGAAGCTTTCTTT
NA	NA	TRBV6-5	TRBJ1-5	CASSPATTGNQPQHF	TGTGCCAGCAGCCCAGCCACGACTGGCAATCAGCCCCAGCATTTT
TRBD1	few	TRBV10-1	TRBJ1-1	CASSEDRTGGSEAFF	TGCGCCAGCAGTGAGGACCGGACAGGGGGATCTGAAGCTTTCTTT
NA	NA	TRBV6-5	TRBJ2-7	CASSYMDSSAEQYF	TGTGCCAGCAGTTACATGGACAGTTCCGCCGAGCAGTACTTC
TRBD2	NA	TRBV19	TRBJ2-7	CASSIAGGPYEQYF	TGTGCCAGTAGTATAGCGGGAGGCCCCTACGAGCAGTACTTC
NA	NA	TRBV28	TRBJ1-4	CASSFSPLATNEKLFF	TGTGCCAGCAGTTTTTCCCCCCTCGCAACTAATGAAAAACTGTTTTTT
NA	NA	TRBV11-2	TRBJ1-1	CASSPYTEAFF	TGTGCCAGCAGCCCTTACACTGAAGCTTTCTTT
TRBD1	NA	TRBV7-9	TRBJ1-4	CASSFRGRRDEKLFF	TGTGCCAGCAGCTTCAGGGGGCGCAGGGATGAAAAACTGTTTTTT
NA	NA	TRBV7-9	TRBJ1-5	CASSLAGDGVGNQPQHF	TGTGCCAGCAGCTTAGCAGGGGACGGGGTCGGCAATCAGCCCCAGCATTTT
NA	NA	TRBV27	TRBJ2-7	CASGRRYEQYF	TGTGCCAGCGGACGGAGATACGAGCAGTACTTC
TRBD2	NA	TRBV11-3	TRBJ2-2	CASSSGLAGGLNTGELFF	TGTGCCAGCAGCTCCGGACTAGCGGGGGGCCTTAACACCGGGGAGCTGTTTTTT
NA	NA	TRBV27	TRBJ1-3	CASSLESGSGNTIYF	TGTGCCAGCAGTCTAGAAAGCGGATCTGGAAACACCATATATTTT
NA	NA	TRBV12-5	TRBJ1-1	CASGSSDPGLGEAFF	TGTGCTAGTGGGTCATCCGACCCCGGTTTGGGTGAAGCTTTCTTT
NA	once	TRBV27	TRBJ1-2	CASSLGGTTGYTF	TGTGCCAGCAGCCTGGGAGGGACAACTGGCTACACCTTC
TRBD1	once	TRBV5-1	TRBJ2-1	CASSLTGPQGARYNEQFF	TGCGCCAGCAGCTTGACCGGTCCCCAGGGGGCGCGTTACAATGAGCAGTTCTTC
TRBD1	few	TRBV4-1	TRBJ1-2	CASSQESPGGGYTF	TGCGCCAGCAGCCAAGAGTCGCCAGGGGGAGGCTACACCTTC
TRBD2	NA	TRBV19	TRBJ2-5	CASTHRTAVGGETQYF	TGTGCCAGTACTCACCGAACAGCGGTGGGGGGGGAGACCCAGTACTTC
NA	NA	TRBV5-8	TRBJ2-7	CASSLPDSTYEQYF	TGTGCCAGCAGCTTGCCCGACAGCACCTACGAGCAGTACTTC
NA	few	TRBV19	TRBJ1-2	CASSIRAPARGYTF	TGTGCCAGTAGTATAAGGGCCCCCGCGCGGGGCTACACCTTC
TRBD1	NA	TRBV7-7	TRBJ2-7	CASSPGTGEAYEQYF	TGTGCCAGCAGCCCTGGGACAGGGGAGGCCTACGAGCAGTACTTC
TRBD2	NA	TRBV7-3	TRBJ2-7	CASSMTSGRAYEQYF	TGTGCCAGCAGCATGACTAGCGGGAGGGCCTACGAGCAGTACTTC
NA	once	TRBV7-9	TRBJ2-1	CASSPRGQLPSYNEQFF	TGTGCCAGCAGCCCTCGGGGGCAGCTTCCCTCCTACAATGAGCAGTTCTTC
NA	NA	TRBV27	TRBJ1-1	CASSLWGGDPLEAFF	TGTGCCAGCAGTTTATGGGGAGGGGACCCGCTTGAAGCTTTCTTT